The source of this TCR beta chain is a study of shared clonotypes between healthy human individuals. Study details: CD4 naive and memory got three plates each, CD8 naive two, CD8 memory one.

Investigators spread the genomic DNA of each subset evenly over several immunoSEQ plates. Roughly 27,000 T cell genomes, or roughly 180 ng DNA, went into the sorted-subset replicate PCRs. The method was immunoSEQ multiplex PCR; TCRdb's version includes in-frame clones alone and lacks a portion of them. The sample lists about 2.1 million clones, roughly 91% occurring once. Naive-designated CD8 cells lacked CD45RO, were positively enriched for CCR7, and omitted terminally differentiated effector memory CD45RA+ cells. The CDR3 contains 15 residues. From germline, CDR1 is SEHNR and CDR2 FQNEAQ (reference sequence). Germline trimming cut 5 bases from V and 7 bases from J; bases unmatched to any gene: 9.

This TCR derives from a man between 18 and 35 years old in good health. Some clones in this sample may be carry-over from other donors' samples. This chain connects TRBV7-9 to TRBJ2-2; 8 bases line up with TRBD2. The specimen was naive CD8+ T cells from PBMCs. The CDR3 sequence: CASSNQREQVGELFF. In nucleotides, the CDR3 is TGTGCCAGCAGCAACCAGCGGGAGCAAGTCGGGGAGCTGTTTTTT. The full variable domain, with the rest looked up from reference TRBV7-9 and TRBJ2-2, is DTGVSQNPRHKITKRGQNVTFRCDPISEHNRLYWYRQTLGQGPEFLTYFQNEAQLEKSRLLSDRFSAERPKGSFSTLEIQRTEQGDSAMYLCASSNQREQVGELFFGEGSRLTVL.